The 7 T cell receptor beta chains reported below all come from one sample, sequenced in a study of blood T cell repertoires in COVID-19. TCRdb's copy holds only in-frame clones and misses some; the assay was immunoSEQ multiplex PCR. The table has about 280,000 clones, roughly 85% seen once. Sample: PBMCs or T cells enriched from blood (not recorded which). Every receptor here comes from a woman aged 45-65 years who had recovered from COVID-19.

The chain uses TRBV4-3 and TRBJ1-1; 7 nucleotides align to TRBD1. J was trimmed by 0 bases and V by 1 base; bases with no gene match: 5. CDR3 length: 16 amino acids. CDR1 LGHNA and CDR2 YSLEER come from the germline V gene. The CDR3 is CASSQAPTGMNTEAFF. The CDR3 DNA follows: TGCGCCAGCAGCCAAGCTCCGACAGGGATGAACACTGAAGCTTTCTTT.

This chain uses TRBV10-1 with TRBJ2-5, with TRBD2 matching over 7 bases. There are 13 residues in the CDR3. With V trimmed by 8 bases and J by 5 bases, 8 bases remained unmatched. Germline V CDR1 and CDR2: WNHNN, SYGVQD (reference sequence). The DNA for the CDR3 is TGCGCCAGCGGGACTATGGATTGGGAGACCCAGTACTTC. Its protein product is CASGTMDWETQYF.

The chain couples TRBV15 to TRBJ1-4; D is unresolved. CDR1 LNHNV and CDR2 YYDKDF come from the germline V gene (reference sequence). The CDR3 has 15 amino acids. V was shortened by 0 bases and J by 8 bases, with 13 bases between the two germline ends. The CDR3 sequence: CATSRDIGKDEKLFF. CDR3 DNA: TGTGCCACCAGCAGAGATATCGGGAAAGACGAAAAACTGTTTTTT.

J is TRBJ2-7 and V is TRBV6-5; maybe TRBD1 (5 bases). The CDR3 length is 14 residues. The germline CDR1 and CDR2 sequences are MNHEY and SVGAGI. With 7 bases removed from V and 4 bases from J, the gap between germline ends came to 17 bases. CDR3 in DNA: TGTGCCAGCACAGGGTCTATTCACACTTACGAGCAGTACTTC. Protein: CASTGSIHTYEQYF.

This chain joins TRBV24-1 and TRBJ2-2, with TRBD1 matching 8 bases. V was clipped by 2 bases and J by 10 bases; unmatched bases: 8. In germline, CDR1 is KGHDR, CDR2 SFDVKD. The CDR3 is 15 amino acids. The CDR3 region has the DNA TGTGCCACCAGTGATTGGCGCCGACAGGGGCAGGAGCTGTTTTTT. This sequence encodes CATSDWRRQGQELFF.

The rearrangement uses TRBV5-5 and TRBJ2-2; no clear D gene. CDR1 SGHKS and CDR2 YYEKEE come from the germline V gene (reference sequence). CDR3 size: 13 residues. Trimming removed 0 bases from V and 5 bases from J, with 5 bases in between. The CDR3 protein is CASSLGATGELFF. The CDR3 nucleotides are TGTGCCAGCAGCTTGGGGGCAACCGGGGAGCTGTTTTTT.

This sequence joins TRBV27 and TRBJ1-2, with D maybe TRBD1 (5 bases). This CDR3 is 13 amino acids long. Per the germline V gene, CDR1 is MNHEY and CDR2 is SMNVEV (reference sequence). The V end was cut by 6 bases, the J end by 2 bases, with 10 bases between. The CDR3 sequence: CASSETDNYGYTF. DNA of the CDR3: TGTGCCAGCAGCGAGACAGACAACTATGGCTACACCTTC.